This passage covers 6 T cell receptor beta chains from one sample sequenced in a study of cytomegalovirus exposure and HLA in healthy donors. It was with 60 Vbeta and 13 Jbeta primers that the PCR ran. Measured with immunoSEQ multiplex PCR; TCRdb has only the in-frame clones, and not every one. The sample consists of tens of thousands of clones, roughly 76% of them appearing once. Sequencing used PBMCs. Receptor source: a man in his sixties in good health and CMV-seropositive.

The gene calls are TRBV18 and TRBJ2-3, with 9 bases identical to TRBD1. This CDR3 spans 15 amino acids. The germline CDR1 and CDR2 sequences are KGHSH and LQKENI. After removal of 6 bases from V and 5 bases from J, the junction contained 9 bases not matched to a gene. As DNA, the CDR3 is TGTGCCAGCTCCCCAAGGGACAGGGCTGGAGATACGCAGTATTTT. It encodes CASSPRDRAGDTQYF. The variable domain in full, with the rest retrieved from reference TRBV18 and TRBJ2-3, is NAGVMQNPRHLVRRRGQEARLRCSPMKGHSHVYWYRQLPEEGLKFMVYLQKENIIDESGMPKERFSAEFPKEGPSILRIQQVVRGDSAAYFCASSPRDRAGDTQYFGPGTRLTVL.

This clone came up a few times. This chain connects TRBV27 to TRBJ2-1; TRBD2 matches at 10 bases. Germline assignment: CDR1 MNHEY and CDR2 SMNVEV (reference sequence). There are 18 residues in the CDR3. Unmatched junction bases numbered 20, after V lost 5 bases and J lost 10 bases. The CDR3 nucleotides read TGTGCCAGCAGTACTAATGCCCCTAGCGGGAGAGATCCGAGGGAGCAGTTCTTC. This sequence encodes CASSTNAPSGRDPREQFF.

This chain joins TRBV19 and TRBJ1-1, with TRBD1 matching over 7 bases. The V gene end was trimmed by 0 bases and the J gene end by 1 base; junction bases not matched to a gene: 2. Germline loops: CDR1 LNHDA, CDR2 SQIVND (reference sequence). The CDR3 runs to 15 residues. This chain's CDR3 is CASSIDRQGNTEAFF. CDR3 coding DNA: TGTGCCAGTAGTATAGATAGACAGGGGAACACTGAAGCTTTCTTT.

The gene calls are TRBV4-1 and TRBJ1-2; D gene uncertain. The V and J ends lost 1 base and 4 bases respectively, with 16 bases between them. The V gene's germline CDR1 is MGHRA and CDR2 YSYEKL. The CDR3 loop spans 16 amino acids. Written as DNA, the CDR3 is TGCGCCAGCAGCCAAGTTGGGTTCGGGAGGCCCTATGGCTACACCTTC. It yields the protein CASSQVGFGRPYGYTF.

The CDR3 DNA sequence: TGCAGCGTTGAAGATCTAAGGGGTAGGCTCTATGGCTACACCTTC. Protein sequence: CSVEDLRGRLYGYTF. The J gene is TRBJ1-2, the V gene TRBV29-1, with D possibly matching TRBD1 (5 bases). V shed 0 bases and J shed 4 bases, with 15 bases lying between them. The CDR3 spans 15 residues. Germline CDR1 is SQVTM and CDR2 is ANQGSEA.

The chain recombines TRBV19 with TRBJ2-3; 7 bases agree with TRBD1. V was pared by 5 bases and J by 2 bases, with 13 bases of the junction left unmatched. The CDR3 length is 17 residues. Germline V CDR1 and CDR2: LNHDA, SQIVND (reference sequence). The DNA for the CDR3 is TGTGCCAGTAGTTTAACCGCCGGGACAGCTTACACAGATACGCAGTATTTT. Protein product: CASSLTAGTAYTDTQYF.